This entry lists 8 T cell receptor beta chains sequenced from one sample in a study of quantifying T cell responses using KT2 cells. Study information: Reverse transcription used primers in the TCR alpha and beta constant regions.

The cDNA 3' end received a ligated oligonucleotide with a UMI. An equimolar mix of RC1.1 and RC1.2 primed the beta chain across TRBC1 and TRBC2. TCRdb independently ran MiXCR on the UMI-ligation and nested PCR reads; one entry per CDR3 protein. The sample includes tens of thousands of distinct CDR3 sequences, about 7.3% of them seen just once. The source material was PBMCs spiked with cells of the T cell clone KT2. These TCRs come from a human donor.

In DNA form, the CDR3 reads TGTGCCAGCAGCCAAGGGGGTGGAGCGGGAGAGATGGATACGCAGTATTTT. The encoded protein is CASSQGGGAGEMDTQYF. The J gene is TRBJ2-3, the V gene TRBV4-2; the match to TRBD2 covers 8 bases. Germline CDR1 is LGHNA and CDR2 is YNFKEQ. The trim removed 1 base at V and 6 bases at J, leaving 12 bases unmatched. The CDR3 has 17 amino acids.

This clonotype occurred many times. This rearrangement joins TRBV29-1 to TRBJ1-2; 10 positions match TRBD1. This CDR3 has 14 amino acids. J lost 6 bases, V lost 8 bases, and 12 bases had no gene match. Germline assignment: CDR1 SQVTM and CDR2 ANQGSEA. CDR3 amino acids: CSTKGQGEAHGYTF. In DNA, the CDR3 is TGCAGCACCAAAGGACAGGGGGAGGCTCATGGCTACACCTTC. The full variable domain, rest sourced from reference TRBV29-1 and TRBJ1-2, is SAVISQKPSRDICQRGTSLTIQCQVDSQVTMMFWYRQQPGQSLTLIATANQGSEATYESGFVIDKFPISRPNLTFSTLTVSNMSPEDSSIYLCSTKGQGEAHGYTFGSGTRLTVV.

The table lists this clonotype with a few counts. The chain uses TRBV18 and TRBJ2-1; TRBD2 matches 13 bases. V dropped 3 bases and J dropped 7; count of bases not matched to a gene: 6. Looked up from germline, CDR1 is KGHSH and CDR2 is LQKENI. The CDR3 extends over 16 amino acids. CDR3 DNA sequence: TGTGCCAGCTCACCTAGGACTAGCGGGAGAGGAAATGAGCAGTTCTTC. Encoded protein: CASSPRTSGRGNEQFF.

There are a few counts of this clonotype. CDR3 in DNA: TGTGCCAGCAGCTTAGGCGGGACTGGGTACGAGCAGTACTTC. It specifies CASSLGGTGYEQYF. The chain carries TRBV7-9 and TRBJ2-7, with D tentatively TRBD2 (6 bases). V lost 1 base, J lost 4 bases, and 11 bases lay in between. The length of the CDR3 is 14 residues. The V gene's germline CDR1 is SEHNR and CDR2 FQNEAQ (reference sequence).

Many counts were recorded for this clonotype. The chain combines TRBV12-3 or TRBV12-4 with TRBJ1-1; D gene uncertain. This CDR3 spans 14 amino acids. V was shortened by 3 bases and J by 0 bases, with 8 bases between the two germline ends. The CDR3 nucleotides are TGTGCCAGCAGTTTGGGGAATTTGAACACTGAAGCTTTCTTT. Amino acid sequence: CASSLGNLNTEAFF.

This clonotype was counted at least ten times. J is TRBJ2-3 and V is TRBV6-6; possible D gene TRBD2, 5 bases. Trimming left V 6 bases short and J 5 bases short, with 9 bases between. Germline V gene data show CDR1 as MNHNY and CDR2 as SVGAGI (reference sequence). The CDR3 length is 12 residues. The CDR3 reads CASSQAGDTQYF. CDR3 in DNA: TGTGCCAGCAGCCAGGCGGGAGATACGCAGTATTTT.

This clonotype appeared a few times. The chain employs TRBV5-1 and TRBJ2-7; 9 bases agree with TRBD2. This CDR3 is built from 16 residues. Germline V gene sequence: CDR1 SGHRS, CDR2 YFSETQ. V dropped 2 bases and J dropped 1; count of bases not matched to a gene: 7. DNA of the CDR3: TGCGCCAGCAGCTTCGGCGGGGGGGCTGGATCCTACGAGCAGTACTTC. Protein product: CASSFGGGAGSYEQYF.

This clonotype has a count of ten or more. The chain employs TRBV5-1 and TRBJ2-1; perhaps TRBD1 as D (5 bases). Germline V gene data show CDR1 as SGHRS and CDR2 as YFSETQ. V was clipped by 5 bases and J by 10 bases, with 22 bases between them. The CDR3 is 15 amino acids. In DNA form, the CDR3 reads TGCGCCAGCAGTTTTACAACTGGGGCTGCTGAAGAGCAGTTCTTC. Protein sequence: CASSFTTGAAEEQFF.